This TCR beta chain was identified during a study of OX40 agonist ivuxolimab in advanced cancers. About the study as a whole: Ivuxolimab was an agonistic, fully human IgG2 monoclonal antibody directed against OX40 (CD134), a costimulatory receptor. Intravenous ivuxolimab was administered to patients every 2 weeks at six dose levels: 0.01, 0.1, 0.3, 1.5, 3 and 10 mg/kg. Of the roughly 50 dose-escalation patients, hepatocellular carcinoma was present in approximately 20, melanoma in some 15, renal cell carcinoma in 9 and head and neck cancer in 9. The dose-escalation cohort was 80% to 90% male with a mean age of about 60 years, ranging from about 23 to 85. Patients were allowed to have had prior anti-PD-1, anti-PD-L1 or anti-CTLA-4 therapy, and 40% of the dose-escalation patients had been treated with checkpoint inhibitors. Three dose-escalation patients achieved partial responses, one with hepatocellular carcinoma and two with cutaneous melanoma. The point of sequencing TCRbeta in the periphery was to test whether ivuxolimab changed TCR sequence diversity and drove clonal T-cell expansion. The paper reports the monotherapy dose-escalation portion (N of about 47 patients) of the phase I ivuxolimab trial.

This clone occurred a few times. The target of this receptor is not known. No base quality information exists; no much larger clone differs at one position. Patients with autoimmune disease history or receiving systemic immunosuppression were excluded from the trial. Peripheral blood for TCR sequencing was drawn from every dose cohort at baseline, at cycle 4 day 1 and at cycle 7 day 1. The samples were taken from a phase I, first-in-human, multicenter, open-label dose-escalation trial of ivuxolimab. The trial enrolled adults with locally advanced or metastatic head and neck squamous cell, hepatocellular, melanoma or renal cell carcinoma. Before TCR sequencing, CD4+ T cells and CD8+ T cells from peripheral blood were sorted into separate populations. Study-wide findings and limitations: Low levels of normalized T-cell clonal expansion were also seen in some patients who did not respond. Clonal expansion of both CD4+ and CD8+ blood T cells was observed from baseline to week 6 at doses 0.1 to 3.0 mg/kg. In the 0.1-3.0 mg/kg groups, partial responders had among the lowest normalized peripheral clonal expansion, particularly in CD8+ T cells. On average, CD8+ T cells showed more expanded clones than CD4+ T cells after ivuxolimab. The antigen specificity of the peripheral T cells that underwent clonal expansion was not determined.

Trimming removed 5 bases from V and 7 bases from J, leaving 18 bases between the germline ends. The germline V gene encodes CDR1 SGHTA and CDR2 FQGNSA. Including cysteine and phenylalanine, the CDR3 has 15 amino acids. CDR3 DNA only is kept here, 45 bases in frame from base 1. For sequencing of the TCRbeta CDR3 region, genomic DNA was extracted from the sorted cells. The immunoSEQ Assay was used to sequence the TCRbeta CDR3 regions. TCRdb took this table from immuneACCESS and kept in-frame rearrangements with V and J called. Such tables lack part of the clones; where checked against another copy, unresolved V genes explain under half of the gap, and the rest is unexplained. The table for this sample lists about 68,000 clones; around 80% of them were counted only once. The ten largest clonotypes hold 1.6% of the sample.

This chain joins TRBV7-2 to TRBJ2-1; the D element might be TRBD1 or TRBD2, as each aligns at 5 bases. Source: CD4+ or CD8+ T cells sorted from blood, taken in a trial of the OX40 agonist ivuxolimab. This clonotype was sampled from an adult with an advanced solid tumor such as melanoma, head and neck, liver or kidney cancer. CDR3 reads: CASSIPGPASNEQFF. The nucleotides are TGTGCCAGCAGCATTCCGGGACCAGCCTCTAATGAGCAGTTCTTC.